This TCR beta chain came from a study of response to subunit inactivated influenza vaccine. TCRdb re-called the RT-PCR reads with MiXCR, one entry per CDR3 protein. The data show hundreds of thousands of distinct CDR3 sequences, about 11% seen once. V was clipped by 5 bases and J by 3 bases, with 14 bases between them. The length of the CDR3 is 14 residues. Germline V gene sequence: CDR1 LNHDA, CDR2 SQIVND (reference sequence). This clonotype appeared a few times. The sample also formed part of further work on T cells expressing NK-cell markers. From that study: The TCR beta cDNA came from 5'RACE template switching with UMIs. One of eight sequenced donors was HCMV-seronegative; the other seven were seropositive.

The chain employs TRBV19 and TRBJ2-7; D uncertain. The receptor's source is a man over 45 who received an inactivated influenza vaccine. Source: PBMCs from blood, taken on the day of vaccination. CDR3 sequence: CASSGYSEFYEQYF. The CDR3, as DNA: TGTGCCAGTAGTGGCTACAGTGAATTCTACGAGCAGTACTTC. Full variable domain (remainder filled in from reference TRBV19 and TRBJ2-7): DGGITQSPKYLFRKEGQNVTLSCEQNLNHDAMYWYRQDPGQGLRLIYYSQIVNDFQKGDIAEGYSVSREKKESFPLTVTSAQKNPTAFYLCASSGYSEFYEQYFGPGTRLTVT.